Given below is one T cell receptor (beta chain) in context. TCRdb's table, derived via immunoSEQ multiplex PCR, lists solely in-frame clones and lacks some. Of tens of thousands of clones in the sample, around 85% were seen once. This record belongs to a study of blood T cell repertoires in COVID-19. Material for sequencing was peripheral blood. The TCR originated in a man older than 75 with acute or convalescent COVID-19.

CDR3 region: CASSRDRDPREYF. The CDR3 bases are TGTGCCAGCTCACGGGACAGGGATCCACGAGAATACTTC. The chain employs TRBV18 and TRBJ2-7, with 9 positions matching TRBD1. CDR3 size: 13 residues. With V trimmed by 4 bases and J by 13 bases, 11 bases remained unmatched. Germline V gene lookup returns CDR1 KGHSH and CDR2 LQKENI.